These 28 T cell receptor beta chains share one sample of origin, sequenced in a study of glioma-infiltrating T cells. TCR alpha and beta CDR3 regions were amplified from RNA using iRepertoire nested multiplex PCR. TCRdb re-called the multiplex PCR reads through MiXCR, storing one row per CDR3 protein. The sample records 300,000 to 400,000 distinct CDR3 sequences, around 45% being singletons. The specimen sequenced was glioma tissue, nonneoplastic brain tissue, or PBMCs (not recorded which). These receptor sequences come from a human donor with low-grade glioma or glioblastoma, undergoing nonglioma brain surgery, or in good health (not recorded which).

In this sample, this clonotype turned up a few times. The chain joins TRBV20-1 to TRBJ1-1; 9 bases agree with TRBD1. Per the germline V gene, CDR1 is DFQATT and CDR2 is SNEGSKA (reference sequence). The CDR3 extends over 14 amino acids. V dropped 2 bases and J dropped 2; count of bases not matched to a gene: 3. In DNA form, the CDR3 reads TGCAGTGCTAGACCGGGACAGGGAAACACTGAAGCTTTCTTT. Amino acid sequence: CSARPGQGNTEAFF.

The chain recombines TRBV12-3 or TRBV12-4 with TRBJ2-7; 11 nucleotides line up with TRBD2. CDR3 length: 15 residues. The J segment lost 0 bases and the V segment lost 6 bases, leaving 4 bases of the junction unmatched. The CDR3 loop is CASSSSGRLSYEQYF. CDR3 sequence (DNA): TGTGCCAGCAGCTCTAGCGGGAGGCTCTCCTACGAGCAGTACTTC.

Note on this clonotype: Being one base from a much bigger clone, this may be a read error. The V and J genes are TRBV25-1 and TRBJ1-5; TRBD1 matches at 7 bases. The CDR3 runs to 15 residues. CDR1 and CDR2 from the germline V gene are MGHDK and SYGVNS. For the CDR3, the DNA is TGTGCCAGCAGTGAATTGGGGACAGAGAATCGGCCCCAGCATTTT. It codes for CASSELGTENRPQHF.

The chain combines TRBV5-4 with TRBJ1-2, with D uncertain. The V gene lost 0 bases and the J gene lost 7 bases, with 10 bases spanning the gap. The CDR3 extends over 13 amino acids. Germline assignment: CDR1 SGHNT and CDR2 YYREEE (reference sequence). The CDR3 here is CASSLVGKGGYTF. Here the CDR3 DNA reads TGTGCCAGCAGCTTGGTGGGGAAGGGTGGCTACACCTTC.

With respect to this clonotype: This may be a read error, as it is one base from a much larger clone. A read error is likely, as this CDR3 ends without the conserved phenylalanine or tryptophan. The V and J genes are TRBV28 and TRBJ1-1; D might be TRBD1 (5 bases). Deletions cut 7 bases from V and 4 bases from J, with 13 bases between. Germline values: CDR1 MDHEN, CDR2 SYDVKM. The CDR3 has 13 residues. CDR3 DNA sequence: TGTGCCAGCATTCAATTTAGGGGCACTGAAGCTTTCCTT. Residues: CASIQFRGTEAFL.

The CDR3 loop reads CSALRNEQFF. Written as DNA, the CDR3 is TGCAGTGCTCTACGAAATGAGCAGTTCTTC. The chain carries TRBV20-1 and TRBJ2-1, with unresolved D. The V gene lost 5 bases and the J gene lost 7 bases, with 6 bases spanning the gap. This CDR3 is built from 10 residues. Germline CDR1 DFQATT, CDR2 SNEGSKA (reference sequence).

CDR3: CASSSLPSSGSPTDTQYF. CDR3 DNA: TGTGCCAGCAGCTCACTTCCCTCTAGCGGGAGCCCCACAGATACGCAGTATTTT. The chain joins TRBV3-1 to TRBJ2-3; 10 nucleotides agree with TRBD2. The trim removed 5 bases at V and 2 bases at J, leaving 13 bases unmatched. This CDR3 is built from 18 residues. Germline lookup yields CDR1 LGHDT and CDR2 YNNKEL (reference sequence).

The chain has TRBV18 and TRBJ1-5; no firm D call. The germline gives CDR1 KGHSH, CDR2 LQKENI. The V end was cut by 3 bases, the J end by 1 base, with 13 bases between. The length of the CDR3 is 16 residues. In DNA form, the CDR3 reads TGTGCCAGCTCACCTCAGACAACCCCGAGCAATCAGCCCCAGCATTTT. The encoded protein is CASSPQTTPSNQPQHF.

As for this clonotype: Just one base apart from a much larger clone, this may be a read error. V usage is TRBV7-2 and J usage is TRBJ1-2, with 8 bases lining up with TRBD1. Germline loops: CDR1 SGHTA, CDR2 FQGNSA. This CDR3 is built from 13 residues. CDR3 in DNA: TGTTCCAGCAGCTCCTGGGACAGGCGCGGCTACACCTTC. Protein: CSSSSWDRRGYTF.

The rearrangement joins TRBV4-1 to TRBJ2-6; D ambiguous. The CDR3 totals 15 residues. The V gene's germline CDR1 is MGHRA and CDR2 YSYEKL. V gave up 2 bases and J gave up 0 bases, with 5 bases separating them. CDR3 nucleotide sequence: TGCGCCAGCAGCCAACTGAGCTCTGGGGCCAACGTCCTGACTTTC. Translated, it gives CASSQLSSGANVLTF.

The chain is built from TRBV5-4 and TRBJ2-1; no clear D. Trimming stripped 0 bases from V and 10 bases from J, with 8 bases between. Germline V gene sequence: CDR1 SGHNT, CDR2 YYREEE (reference sequence). CDR3 length: 12 residues. This CDR3 is CASSLGEGEQFF. CDR3 coding DNA: TGTGCCAGCAGCTTGGGTGAAGGAGAGCAGTTCTTC.

This clonotype was found many times. The chain combines TRBV15 with TRBJ1-2; D unclear. The V gene lost 2 bases and the J gene lost 9 bases, with 16 bases spanning the gap. The V gene's germline CDR1 is LNHNV and CDR2 YYDKDF (reference sequence). CDR3 length: 14 amino acids. DNA for the CDR3: TGTGCCACCAGCAGAAGTCAGGATGGTAGAAGCTACACCTTC. Protein: CATSRSQDGRSYTF.

Only a few counts were recorded for this clonotype. A read error is possible here, since a much larger clone lies one base away. The conserved phenylalanine or tryptophan is not found at the CDR3 terminus, so this likely reflects a read error. The chain is built from TRBV6-1 and TRBJ2-1; 11 bases agree with TRBD2. Germline CDR1 reads MNHNS; CDR2 reads SASEGT. V shed 6 bases and J 5 bases; nucleotides not matched to a gene: 9. There are 16 residues in the CDR3. CDR3 in amino acids: CASSPSTSGSNNEQFL. CDR3 in DNA: TGTGCCAGCAGCCCATCCACTAGCGGGAGTAACAATGAGCAGTTCCTC.

The rearrangement joins TRBV3-1 to TRBJ2-7; 11 nucleotides align to TRBD2. Trimming at V came to 2 bases and at J to 4 bases, leaving 1 base not matched to a gene. The CDR3 length is 14 residues. CDR1 is LGHDT and CDR2 is YNNKEL in the germline V gene (reference sequence). DNA of the CDR3: TGTGCCAGCAGCCAATCTAGCGGGAGGTACGAGCAGTACTTC. This encodes CASSQSSGRYEQYF.

This chain connects TRBV4-1 to TRBJ1-3; D is ambiguous. Germline CDR1 MGHRA, CDR2 YSYEKL. V lost 1 base, J lost 3 bases, and 13 bases lay in between. This CDR3 region has 16 residues. CDR3 nucleotides: TGCGCCAGCAGCCAAGGAATGGTTACGCGTGGAAACACCATATATTTT. Amino acids: CASSQGMVTRGNTIYF.

The V and J genes are TRBV6-1 and TRBJ2-5; 9 nucleotides align to TRBD2. V shed 4 bases, J shed 6 bases, and the junction held 12 bases outside the gene matches. From germline, CDR1 is MNHNS and CDR2 SASEGT. This CDR3 has 16 amino acids. The CDR3 reads CASSVRVAGVLKTQYF. In nucleotides, the CDR3 is TGTGCCAGCAGTGTCCGGGTAGCGGGAGTTTTGAAGACCCAGTACTTC.

This chain uses TRBV7-9 with TRBJ1-2, with D perhaps TRBD1 (5 bases). From germline, CDR1 is SEHNR and CDR2 FQNEAQ (reference sequence). The CDR3 contains 15 residues. The V end lost 1 base, the J end lost 4 bases, and 13 bases lay between the germline ends. The CDR3 region is CASSLGQSGGYGYTF. In nucleotides, the CDR3 is TGTGCCAGCAGCTTAGGACAGTCCGGAGGCTATGGCTACACCTTC.

This chain connects TRBV6-5 to TRBJ2-5; D is undetermined. V was pared by 2 bases and J by 6 bases, with 10 bases between. Germline assignment: CDR1 MNHEY and CDR2 SVGAGI. The CDR3 covers 13 residues. DNA for the CDR3: TGTGCCAGCAGTTACGAACAGAGAAAGACCCAGTACTTC. Residues: CASSYEQRKTQYF.

This clonotype was found a few times. The chain couples TRBV7-9 to TRBJ1-6; the match to TRBD1 covers 7 bases. V gave up 6 bases and J gave up 0 bases; unmatched junction bases: 5. Germline V gene sequence: CDR1 SEHNR, CDR2 FQNEAQ (reference sequence). This CDR3 comprises 16 residues. The CDR3 region has the DNA TGTGCCAGCAGTGGGACAGCGAGCTCCTATAATTCACCCCTCCACTTT. Its translation is CASSGTASSYNSPLHF. Full variable domain (outside the CDR3, taken from reference TRBV7-9 and TRBJ1-6): DTGVSQNPRHKITKRGQNVTFRCDPISEHNRLYWYRQTLGQGPEFLTYFQNEAQLEKSRLLSDRFSAERPKGSFSTLEIQRTEQGDSAMYLCASSGTASSYNSPLHFGNGTRLTVT.

The rearrangement joins TRBV25-1 to TRBJ2-7; 10 nucleotides match TRBD1. Looked up from germline, CDR1 is MGHDK and CDR2 is SYGVNS. The CDR3 extends over 17 amino acids. The V segment lost 2 bases and the J segment 1 base; nucleotides outside the gene matches: 8. This CDR3 is CASSEGGQGLRSYEQYF. DNA for the CDR3: TGTGCCAGCAGTGAAGGGGGACAGGGGTTGAGGTCCTACGAGCAGTACTTC.

This chain uses TRBV4-2 with TRBJ1-6; 7 nucleotides line up with TRBD1. The CDR3 is made up of 16 amino acids. J lost 4 bases, V lost 1 base, and 4 bases had no gene match. From germline, CDR1 is LGHNA and CDR2 YNFKEQ. CDR3 loop: CASSQATGKYNSPLHF. DNA for the CDR3: TGTGCCAGCAGCCAAGCGACAGGGAAATATAATTCACCCCTCCACTTT.

The J gene is TRBJ1-5, the V gene TRBV20-1; D unresolved. CDR1 is DFQATT, CDR2 SNEGSKA, per germline (reference sequence). CDR3 length: 14 residues. Between the trimmed V and J ends, which lost 0 bases and 2 bases, there was a span of 8 bases. The CDR3 protein is CSARELRGNQPQHF. DNA for the CDR3: TGCAGTGCTAGAGAGCTCCGGGGCAATCAGCCCCAGCATTTT.

This clonotype showed up many times. The V gene is TRBV28, the J gene TRBJ2-1; TRBD2 matches at 11 bases. Per the germline V gene, CDR1 is MDHEN and CDR2 is SYDVKM. The length of the CDR3 is 16 residues. With V trimmed by 4 bases and J by 0 bases, 2 bases remained unmatched. The CDR3 here is CASSSTSGISYNEQFF. For the CDR3, the DNA is TGTGCCAGCAGTTCGACTAGCGGGATCTCCTACAATGAGCAGTTCTTC.

Remarks on this clonotype: This sequence may be a read error, since a much larger clone differs from it by one base. The CDR3 ends on some other residue instead of the conserved phenylalanine or tryptophan, so this is likely a read error. The V gene is TRBV6-5, the J gene TRBJ2-4; D unclear. The CDR3 extends over 12 amino acids. The V and J ends lost 8 bases and 6 bases respectively, with 11 bases between them. The germline V gene has CDR1 MNHEY and CDR2 SVGAGI. This chain's CDR3 is CASESAINIQYL. DNA of the CDR3: TGTGCCAGCGAATCAGCGATAAACATTCAGTACCTC.

This clonotype has ten or more counts. The V gene is TRBV25-1, the J gene TRBJ2-3, with 7 bases matching TRBD2. The CDR3 contains 17 residues. V gave up 0 bases and J gave up 4 bases; unmatched junction bases: 10. CDR1 MGHDK and CDR2 SYGVNS come from the germline V gene. The CDR3 is CASSEYGQRGGPDTQYF. CDR3 in DNA: TGTGCCAGCAGTGAATATGGCCAGCGGGGAGGTCCAGATACGCAGTATTTT.

In this sample, this clonotype turned up a few times. The genes are TRBV19 and TRBJ2-1, with 8 nucleotides matching TRBD1. With 3 bases clipped from V and 3 bases from J, the junction kept 10 bases outside the gene matches. Germline lookup yields CDR1 LNHDA and CDR2 SQIVND (reference sequence). The CDR3 runs 17 residues. CDR3 nucleotides: TGTGCCAGTAGTATTGGTCCGACAGGGGCGGACTACAATGAGCAGTTCTTC. Its translation is CASSIGPTGADYNEQFF.

The chain uses TRBV18 and TRBJ1-1; possibly TRBD1 for D (6 bases). CDR3 length: 15 residues. Trimming stripped 3 bases from V and 4 bases from J, with 15 bases between. CDR1 is KGHSH, CDR2 LQKENI, per germline. In DNA, the CDR3 is TGTGCCAGCTCACCGGGGGGGGGGCATGGCACTGAAGCTTTCTTT. Translated: CASSPGGGHGTEAFF. The full variable domain, with the rest looked up from reference TRBV18 and TRBJ1-1, is NAGVMQNPRHLVRRRGQEARLRCSPMKGHSHVYWYRQLPEEGLKFMVYLQKENIIDESGMPKERFSAEFPKEGPSILRIQQVVRGDSAAYFCASSPGGGHGTEAFFGQGTRLTVV.

This clonotype has just a few counts. This rearrangement joins TRBV6-6 to TRBJ2-7; TRBD2 aligns across 7 bases. The CDR3 consists of 16 residues. Trimming at V came to 0 bases and at J to 0 bases, leaving 5 bases not matched to a gene. Germline CDR1 and CDR2: MNHNY and SVGAGI (reference sequence). The CDR3, as DNA: TGTGCCAGCAGTTACTCGCCGCTAGCGGACTCCTACGAGCAGTACTTC. It is translated as CASSYSPLADSYEQYF.